Listed below are T cell receptor beta chains from one sample, sequenced in a study of chemoradiotherapy in HPV16-positive cancers. The assay was immunoSEQ multiplex PCR, and TCRdb's table has in-frame clones only and misses some. The top ten clones hold about 15% of a sample with under 3,500 clones, under 85% of them seen once. Sample: tumor tissue, taken from a patient who underwent chemoradiotherapy. The origin of the receptors is a human donor with HPV-associated anogenital cancer. CDR3s include the opening cysteine and the closing phenylalanine or tryptophan. A D gene is named only where the DNA matches it firmly. Rows give clone size only sometimes, using once, few, many, or a class for an expanded clone.

j_gene | abundance | v_gene | d_gene | CDR3nt | CDR3aa
TRBJ2-3 | . | TRBV6-4 | TRBD1 | TGTGCCAGCAGTGACGGGACAGGGACAGATACGCAGTATTTT | CASSDGTGTDTQYF
TRBJ1-1 | . | TRBV7-9 | . | TGTGCCAGCAGCTTAGCGAAGCAGGGTCTCACTGAAGCTTTCTTT | CASSLAKQGLTEAFF
TRBJ2-3 | few | TRBV29-1 | TRBD2 | TGCAGCGTGCTCCTCCAAGCGGGGGGTTCCCATACGCAGTATTTT | CSVLLQAGGSHTQYF
TRBJ1-6 | . | TRBV2 | . | TGTGCCAGCAGTGAATCCGGGGGCTTTGAGTCACCCCTCCACTTT | CASSESGGFESPLHF
TRBJ1-2 | . | TRBV7-2 | . | TGTGCCAGCAGTTACCACCCAACGGGCGGCTACACCTTC | CASSYHPTGGYTF
TRBJ2-3 | . | TRBV10-3 | . | TGTGCCACCCGGTGGGATTCGGCAGATACGCAGTATTTT | CATRWDSADTQYF
TRBJ1-2 | few | TRBV5-6 | . | TGTGCCAGCAGCCAGCCGAACGGCTATGGCTACACCTTC | CASSQPNGYGYTF
TRBJ1-6 | once | TRBV13 | . | TGTGCCAGCAGCTTAATACCCGGACCCCTCCACTTT | CASSLIPGPLHF
TRBJ1-5 | . | TRBV27 | . | TGTGCCAGCAGTCAGGGGTATGGAAATCAGCCCCAGCATTTT | CASSQGYGNQPQHF
TRBJ2-7 | . | TRBV7-2 | . | TGTGCCAGCAGCTTACCCCGCCAGTCCCTCTCCTACGAGCAGTACTTC | CASSLPRQSLSYEQYF
TRBJ1-1 | once | TRBV30 | . | TGTGCCTGGAGACGACAGAACACTGAAGCTTTCTTT | CAWRRQNTEAFF
TRBJ2-5 | once | TRBV7-9 | TRBD1 | TGTGCCAGCAGCCTGGGGTGGACAGGGCAGGAGACCCAGTACTTC | CASSLGWTGQETQYF
TRBJ1-5 | . | TRBV19 | . | TGTGCCAGTAGTATTATGGTGACACCTAATCAGCCCCAGCATTTT | CASSIMVTPNQPQHF
TRBJ2-7 | . | TRBV7-3 | TRBD2 | TGTGCCAGCAGCTCCGGGGTGGGGGAGGGTTACGAGCAGTACTTC | CASSSGVGEGYEQYF
TRBJ1-1 | . | TRBV29-1 | . | TGCAGCGTTGAGCGGACAGTGAACACTGAAGCTTTCTTT | CSVERTVNTEAFF
TRBJ2-3 | . | TRBV7-3 | . | TGTGCCAGCAGCTTGGGTAGGGGAGGTAACACAGATACGCAGTATTTT | CASSLGRGGNTDTQYF
TRBJ2-3 | . | TRBV28 | TRBD2 | TGTGCCAGCAGTCCCTTCCCCAGCGGGGAATCCACAGATACGCAGTATTTT | CASSPFPSGESTDTQYF
TRBJ1-5 | once | TRBV28 | . | TGTGCCAGCAGTTTACGTACAGGAACCCCTCGGCCCCAGCATTTT | CASSLRTGTPRPQHF
TRBJ1-5 | . | TRBV28 | TRBD1 | TGTGCCAGCAGTCCCAAATTCCGACAGGGTGGTAAAAATCAGCCCCAGCATTTT | CASSPKFRQGGKNQPQHF
TRBJ2-7 | . | TRBV4-2 | . | TGTGCCAGCAGCCAAGAGGCTTCCAACTACGAGCAGTACTTC | CASSQEASNYEQYF
TRBJ2-1 | . | TRBV27 | TRBD2 | TGTGCCAGCAGTCAAACCGGGACTAGCGCCTACAATGAGCAGTTCTTC | CASSQTGTSAYNEQFF
TRBJ1-2 | few | TRBV2 | . | TGTGCCAGCAGTCGAAAGGACGGATCCTATGGCTACACCTTC | CASSRKDGSYGYTF
TRBJ1-1 | few | TRBV28 | . | TGTGCCAGCAGTTCAGTACCTGGGGGGTATTTGGCTGAAGCTTTCTTT | CASSSVPGGYLAEAFF
TRBJ2-5 | . | TRBV7-7 | TRBD1 | TGTGCCAGCAGCTCGGGACAGGGTAGTGTAGGAGAGACCCAGTACTTC | CASSSGQGSVGETQYF
TRBJ2-5 | . | TRBV14 | . | TGTGCCAGCAGCCACGGAGCAGGGCAAGGGGAGACCCAGTACTTC | CASSHGAGQGETQYF
TRBJ1-5 | . | TRBV7-8 | . | TGTGCCAGCGGAGGCAGGGGAAGCAATCAGCCCCAGCATTTT | CASGGRGSNQPQHF
TRBJ1-2 | . | TRBV5-5 | . | TGTGCCAGCAGCTTCGGCGGGGCCTATGGCTACACCTTC | CASSFGGAYGYTF
TRBJ2-3 | . | TRBV5-1 | TRBD1 | TGCGCCAGCAGCTTGGCCGGGACAGGAGGCACAGATACGCAGTATTTT | CASSLAGTGGTDTQYF
TRBJ1-4 | . | TRBV29-1 | . | TGCAGCGTTGAAGATAGGGGGTCGTTTAATGAAAAACTGTTTTTT | CSVEDRGSFNEKLFF
TRBJ2-5 | . | TRBV7-6 | . | TGTGCCAGCAGTCGGACAGGGAGGGGGGAGACCCAGTACTTC | CASSRTGRGETQYF
TRBJ2-3 | few | TRBV2 | TRBD1 | TGTGCCAGCAGTAGGGACAGGGGAAGCACAGATACGCAGTATTTT | CASSRDRGSTDTQYF
TRBJ1-1 | . | TRBV13 | TRBD1 | TGTGCCAGCAGCTTAGAATGGACAGGGACTATGAACACTGAAGCTTTCTTT | CASSLEWTGTMNTEAFF
TRBJ2-7 | . | TRBV7-9 | TRBD1 | TGTGCCAGCAGCTACGGACAGGGGATTTGGATCTACGAGCAGTACTTC | CASSYGQGIWIYEQYF
TRBJ2-1 | few | TRBV5-1 | TRBD2 | TGCGCCAGCAGCTTGGATGCTTCCGGGACTAGCGGGTGGGTCCGCAATGAGCAGTTCTTC | CASSLDASGTSGWVRNEQFF
TRBJ2-3 | . | TRBV2 | . | TGTGCCAGCAGTTGGGCCACAGATACGCAGTATTTT | CASSWATDTQYF
TRBJ2-1 | . | TRBV28 | . | TGTGCCAGCGCAGGGTCTATCTCCTACAATGAGCAGTTCTTC | CASAGSISYNEQFF
TRBJ2-7 | once | TRBV4-1 | TRBD1 | TGCGCCAGCAGCCAATTAGGGGACAGGGTCCACGAGCAGTACTTC | CASSQLGDRVHEQYF
TRBJ2-2 | . | TRBV6-4 | TRBD2 | TGTGCCAGCAGTGACTCGACTAGCGGGGACACCGGGGAGCTGTTTTTT | CASSDSTSGDTGELFF
TRBJ2-1 | . | TRBV27 | . | TGTGCCAGCAGTTTTAGTGGGGAGCAGTTCTTC | CASSFSGEQFF
TRBJ2-1 | . | TRBV19 | . | TGTGCCAGTAGTATGAGGGGAGAGCAGTTCTTC | CASSMRGEQFF
TRBJ2-5 | once | TRBV7-6 | . | TGTGCCAGCAGCCCTACACGGGGTGGGTTACAAGAGACCCAGTACTTC | CASSPTRGGLQETQYF
TRBJ1-2 | few | TRBV5-5 | TRBD1 | TGTGCCAGCAGCTTGGACAGGGGGGGTTATGGCTACACCTTC | CASSLDRGGYGYTF
TRBJ2-1 | . | TRBV7-8 | TRBD2 | TGTGCCAGCAGCGTACTGACACAGACTAGCGGCCGTGGAAATGAGCAGTTCTTC | CASSVLTQTSGRGNEQFF
TRBJ2-3 | . | TRBV9 | . | TGTGCCAGCAGCGTCCAGGACTATTCAGGCACAGATACGCAGTATTTT | CASSVQDYSGTDTQYF
TRBJ2-3 | . | TRBV5-5 | TRBD2 | TGTGCCAGCAGCTTGGGGACTAGCGGGGTAGATACGCAGTATTTT | CASSLGTSGVDTQYF
TRBJ1-1 | . | TRBV5-1 | . | TGCGCCAGCAGCTTGGAAGGGGTAGGAACTGAAGCTTTCTTT | CASSLEGVGTEAFF
TRBJ2-1 | . | TRBV29-1 | . | TGCAGCGCTGACCCCTACAATGAGCAGTTCTTC | CSADPYNEQFF
TRBJ2-5 | few | TRBV5-1 | . | TGCGCCAGCAGCTTGACTAGTATAGAAGAGACCCAGTACTTC | CASSLTSIEETQYF
TRBJ1-2 | few | TRBV10-3 | . | TGTGCCATCAGGAGGACAGCAAACTATGGCTACACCTTC | CAIRRTANYGYTF
TRBJ1-6 | . | TRBV27 | TRBD1 | TGTGCCAGCAGTACAACCACCGACAGGGGTAATTCACCCCTCCACTTT | CASSTTTDRGNSPLHF
TRBJ2-1 | . | TRBV21-1 | . | TGTGCCAGCAGCAAACCTGCAAAGGGACAGGGGAATCCGGGGGGAAGGCTCTTC | CASSKPAKGQGNPGGRLF
TRBJ2-7 | . | TRBV28 | TRBD1 | TGTGCCAGCAGGAGTTTTGGGACAGGCGCCTACGAGCAGTACTTC | CASRSFGTGAYEQYF